This paragraph reports one T cell receptor (beta chain). The source of the sample is a study of blood T cell repertoires in COVID-19. Germline loops: CDR1 SGHNT, CDR2 YENEEA. Losses at the gene ends were 2 bases for V and 2 bases for J; bases not matched to a gene: 4. CDR3 length: 16 amino acids. Participants had their cohort set by participant-reported clinical history. All recovered Cohort 3 donors got two negative PCRs, got clearance, or saw symptom resolution. The data were produced by immunoSEQ multiplex PCR, yet TCRdb's version contains in-frame clones alone and is incomplete. Seen here are a few hundred thousand clones, around 86% observed once, and the top ten hold about 5%.

The J gene is TRBJ2-3, the V gene TRBV11-3; 10 bases are shared with TRBD2. Sequenced sample: PBMCs or T cells enriched from blood (not recorded which). This clonotype originated in a woman between 45 and 60 years old who had recovered from COVID-19. This chain's CDR3 is CASSLIAGGPTDTQYF. In DNA form, the CDR3 reads TGTGCCAGCAGCTTAATAGCGGGGGGCCCCACAGATACGCAGTATTTT.